One sample yielded the 9 T cell receptor beta chains listed below, sequenced in a study of blood T cell repertoires in COVID-19. Assay used: immunoSEQ multiplex PCR; TCRdb lists only in-frame clones, some missing. Of roughly 300,000 clones in the sample, 89% were seen once. The sequenced sample was peripheral blood. The receptor source for this set is a man between 18 and 35 years old who had recovered from COVID-19.

The chain couples TRBV7-8 to TRBJ2-6, with D possibly matching TRBD2 (7 bases). The CDR3 covers 18 residues. V was shortened by 9 bases and J by 0 bases, with 21 bases between the two germline ends. The germline V gene has CDR1 SGHVS and CDR2 FQNEAQ. As DNA, the CDR3 is TGTGCCAGTCGACGGCGGGGGCCTCCCAGCTCTGGGGCCAACGTCCTGACTTTC. Protein product: CASRRRGPPSSGANVLTF. Full variable domain (missing parts from reference TRBV7-8 and TRBJ2-6): GAGVSQSPRYKVAKRGQDVALRCDPISGHVSLFWYQQALGQGPEFLTYFQNEAQLDKSGLPSDRFFAERPEGSVSTLKIQRTQQEDSAVYLCASRRRGPPSSGANVLTFGAGSRLTVL.

The V and J genes are TRBV10-3 and TRBJ1-1; D remains ambiguous. With 0 bases removed from V and 1 base from J, the gap between germline ends came to 6 bases. The CDR3 has 14 amino acids. The germline gives CDR1 ENHRY, CDR2 SYGVKD. CDR3 amino acids: CAISESDKNTEAFF. CDR3 sequence (DNA): TGTGCCATCAGTGAGTCAGACAAGAACACTGAAGCTTTCTTT.

The gene calls are TRBV3-1 (or the pseudogene TRBV3-2) and TRBJ1-2; D possibly corresponds to TRBD1 (6 bases). Trimming left V 6 bases short and J 7 bases short, with 12 bases between. The germline CDR1 and CDR2 sequences are LGHDT and YNNKEL (reference sequence). The CDR3 runs to 12 residues. DNA for the CDR3: TGTGCCAGCAGACCCATCAGGGGTGGCTACACCTTC. It translates to CASRPIRGGYTF.

The chain employs TRBV2 and TRBJ2-7, with a possible D match to TRBD2 (6 bases). V dropped 11 bases and J dropped 3 bases, with 20 bases sitting between them. This CDR3 contains 14 residues. Per the germline V gene, CDR1 is SNHLY and CDR2 is FYNNEI. CDR3 nucleotide sequence: TGTGCCGTACAAAGGGACGGAGGGTACTACGAGCAGTACTTC. This translates into CAVQRDGGYYEQYF.

The chain carries TRBV11-3 and TRBJ2-1; 13 bases match TRBD2. Germline CDR1 reads SGHNT; CDR2 reads YENEEA. Unmatched junction bases numbered 4, after V lost 7 bases and J lost 10 bases. This CDR3 spans 13 amino acids. The CDR3 DNA is TGTGCCAGCAAACTAGCGGGAGGGCGGGAGCAGTTCTTC. Its protein is CASKLAGGREQFF.

This chain uses TRBV14 with TRBJ1-3, with 7 bases fitting TRBD1. The junction had 0 bases not matched to a gene; V was cut back by 4 bases and J by 0 bases. The CDR3 has 14 amino acids. The germline gives CDR1 SGHDN, CDR2 FVKESK. CDR3 bases: TGTGCCAGCAGCCGGGACAGCTCTGGAAACACCATATATTTT. Translated, it gives CASSRDSSGNTIYF.

V and J are TRBV19 and TRBJ2-1, with unresolved D. Trimming took off 2 bases at V and 0 bases at J, with 11 bases between the two ends. Germline loops: CDR1 LNHDA, CDR2 SQIVND (reference sequence). The CDR3 loop spans 16 amino acids. DNA of the CDR3: TGTGCCAGTAGTATAAGAACACCAAGCTCCTACAATGAGCAGTTCTTC. Translation gives CASSIRTPSSYNEQFF.

V is TRBV4-3 and J is TRBJ1-5; no definite D call. V was clipped by 2 bases and J by 4 bases, with 9 bases between them. CDR1 and CDR2 (germline): LGHNA, YSLEER. There are 14 residues in the CDR3. The CDR3: CASSQNNGNQPQHF. The CDR3 DNA follows: TGCGCCAGCAGCCAAAATAACGGGAATCAGCCCCAGCATTTT.

CDR3: CASSRTGSVETQYF. In DNA form, the CDR3 reads TGTGCCAGCAGCCGGACAGGGTCGGTAGAGACCCAGTACTTC. J is TRBJ2-5 and V is TRBV7-9, with 8 bases matching TRBD1. Trimming took 5 bases from V and 4 from J; bases not matched to a gene: 6. The CDR3 spans 14 residues. Germline lookup yields CDR1 SEHNR and CDR2 FQNEAQ (reference sequence).